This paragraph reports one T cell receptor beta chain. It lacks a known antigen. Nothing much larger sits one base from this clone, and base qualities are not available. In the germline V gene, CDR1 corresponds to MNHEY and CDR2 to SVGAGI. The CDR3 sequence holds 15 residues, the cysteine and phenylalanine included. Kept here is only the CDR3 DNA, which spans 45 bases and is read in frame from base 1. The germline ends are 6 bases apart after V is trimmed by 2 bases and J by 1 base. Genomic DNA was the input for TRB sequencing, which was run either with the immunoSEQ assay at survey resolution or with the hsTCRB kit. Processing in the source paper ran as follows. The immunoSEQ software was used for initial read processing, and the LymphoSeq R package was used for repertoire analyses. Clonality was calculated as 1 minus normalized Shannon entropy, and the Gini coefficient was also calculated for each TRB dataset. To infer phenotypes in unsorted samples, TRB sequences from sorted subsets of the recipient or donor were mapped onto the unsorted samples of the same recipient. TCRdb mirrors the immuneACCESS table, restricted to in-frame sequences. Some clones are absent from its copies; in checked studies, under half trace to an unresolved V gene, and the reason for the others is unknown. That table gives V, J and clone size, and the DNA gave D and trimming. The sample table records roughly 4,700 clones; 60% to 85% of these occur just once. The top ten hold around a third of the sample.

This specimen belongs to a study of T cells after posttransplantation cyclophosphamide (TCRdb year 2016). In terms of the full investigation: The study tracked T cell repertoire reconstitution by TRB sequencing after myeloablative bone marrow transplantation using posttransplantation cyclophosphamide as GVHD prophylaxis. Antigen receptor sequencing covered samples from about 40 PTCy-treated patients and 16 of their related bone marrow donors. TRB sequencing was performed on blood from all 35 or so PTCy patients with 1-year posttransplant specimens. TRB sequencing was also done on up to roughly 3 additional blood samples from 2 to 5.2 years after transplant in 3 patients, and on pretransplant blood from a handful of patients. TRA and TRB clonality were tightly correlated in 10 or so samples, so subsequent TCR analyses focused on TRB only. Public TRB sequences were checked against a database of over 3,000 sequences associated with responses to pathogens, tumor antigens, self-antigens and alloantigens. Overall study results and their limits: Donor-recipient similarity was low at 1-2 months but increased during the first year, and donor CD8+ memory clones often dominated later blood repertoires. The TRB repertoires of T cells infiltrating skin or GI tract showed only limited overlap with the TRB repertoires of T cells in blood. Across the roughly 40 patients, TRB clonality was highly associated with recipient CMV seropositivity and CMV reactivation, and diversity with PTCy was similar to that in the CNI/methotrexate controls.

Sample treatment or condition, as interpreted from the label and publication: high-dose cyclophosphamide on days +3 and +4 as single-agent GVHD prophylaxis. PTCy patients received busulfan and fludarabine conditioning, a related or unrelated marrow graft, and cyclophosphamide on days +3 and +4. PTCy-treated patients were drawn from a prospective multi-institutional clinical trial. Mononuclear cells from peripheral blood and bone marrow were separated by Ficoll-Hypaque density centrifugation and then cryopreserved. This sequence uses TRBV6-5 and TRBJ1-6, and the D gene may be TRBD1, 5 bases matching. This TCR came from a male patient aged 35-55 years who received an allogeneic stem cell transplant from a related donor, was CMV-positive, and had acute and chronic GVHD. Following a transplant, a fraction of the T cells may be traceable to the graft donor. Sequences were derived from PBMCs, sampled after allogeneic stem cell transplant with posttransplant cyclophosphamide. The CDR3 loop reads CASSYRGSYNSPLHF. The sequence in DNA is TGTGCCAGCAGTTACAGGGGTTCCTATAATTCACCCCTCCACTTT.